A single sample gave rise to the 20 T cell receptor beta chains below, sequenced in a study of T cell repertoires in ileal Crohn's disease (dated by TCRdb to between 2018 and 2021). To prepare the library, the immunoSEQ multiplex PCR assay was applied. Sourced from immuneACCESS, this table was stored by TCRdb with only in-frame sequences that have V and J called. A share of the clones is absent; for the studies checked, an unresolved V gene accounts for under half, and the remainder has no known explanation. In all, the sample holds approximately 4,200 clones, and less than 70% of those were seen once. About 16% of the sample comes from the top ten. Sequenced: ileal tissue. Receptors were obtained from an adult with Crohn's disease.

This sequence joins TRBV18 and TRBJ1-4, with no clear D. This CDR3 is built from 15 residues. The germline CDR1 and CDR2 sequences are KGHSH and LQKENI. V was pared by 6 bases and J by 5 bases, with 16 bases between. For the CDR3, the DNA is TGTGCCAGCTCTCCCGGGGTGTCCATCAATGAAAAACTGTTTTTT. Encoded protein: CASSPGVSINEKLFF.

The V gene is TRBV29-1, the J gene TRBJ1-4; maybe TRBD1 (5 bases). Germline lookup yields CDR1 SQVTM and CDR2 ANQGSEA. The CDR3 loop spans 14 amino acids. V shed 7 bases and J shed 0 bases, with 12 bases lying between them. CDR3 loop: CSAKTVATNEKLFF. The CDR3 DNA reads TGCAGCGCCAAGACAGTTGCAACTAATGAAAAACTGTTTTTT.

This clone rates as medium-sized. The CDR3 protein is CASSLSQAWTGELFF. The CDR3 DNA reads TGTGCCAGCAGCTTATCGCAGGCCTGGACCGGGGAGCTGTTTTTT. The chain joins TRBV7-3 to TRBJ2-2, with unresolved D. Looked up from germline, CDR1 is SGHTA and CDR2 is FQGTGA. This CDR3 is 15 amino acids long. Trimming stripped 2 bases from V and 5 bases from J, with 12 bases between.

The chain is built from TRBV6-1 and TRBJ1-5, with unresolved D. Trimming pared 0 bases from V and 4 bases from J, leaving 16 bases between. Germline CDR1 reads MNHNS; CDR2 reads SASEGT. The CDR3 spans 17 residues. The CDR3 loop is CASSEALGPVLNQPQHF. CDR3 coding DNA: TGTGCCAGCAGTGAAGCGCTTGGGCCAGTCCTAAATCAGCCCCAGCATTTT.

This clone was detected only a few times. The chain employs TRBV4-1 and TRBJ2-7, with a possible D match to TRBD2 (6 bases). The CDR3 runs 15 residues. Germline lookup yields CDR1 MGHRA and CDR2 YSYEKL. V was cut by 0 bases and J by 5 bases, with 14 bases left in between. The CDR3 sequence is CASSQERPGTDEQYF. In DNA form, the CDR3 reads TGCGCCAGCAGCCAAGAACGGCCAGGGACTGACGAGCAGTACTTC.

V and J are TRBV27 and TRBJ2-3; 8 bases align to TRBD2. The CDR3 runs 14 residues. V was pared by 5 bases and J by 5 bases, with 6 bases of the junction left unmatched. Germline loops: CDR1 MNHEY, CDR2 SMNVEV (reference sequence). The CDR3 is CASSRRLAGDTQYF. The CDR3 nucleotides are TGTGCCAGCAGTAGAAGGCTAGCGGGAGATACGCAGTATTTT.

CDR3 protein: CASSLEPKWSEQFF. In DNA form, the CDR3 reads TGTGCCAGCAGCTTAGAACCTAAGTGGAGTGAGCAGTTCTTC. V is TRBV11-2 and J is TRBJ2-1; no firm D call. Trimming stripped 0 bases from V and 9 bases from J, with 12 bases between. The CDR3 extends over 14 amino acids. CDR1 is SGHAT and CDR2 is FQNNGV in the germline V gene.

V and J are TRBV4-1 and TRBJ2-7; D is unclear. Between the trimmed V and J ends, which lost 4 bases and 0 bases, there was a span of 13 bases. Germline assignment: CDR1 MGHRA and CDR2 YSYEKL. CDR3 length: 15 residues. The CDR3 reads CASSPTQDTSYEQYF. CDR3 nucleotide sequence: TGCGCCAGCAGCCCTACTCAGGATACCTCCTACGAGCAGTACTTC.

This clone showed up just once. J is TRBJ2-7 and V is TRBV6-1; 8 positions agree with TRBD1. Germline CDR1 reads MNHNS; CDR2 reads SASEGT. This CDR3 contains 12 residues. V shed 11 bases, J shed 6 bases, and the junction held 9 bases outside the gene matches. The CDR3 region is CAAGQGSGEQYF. The CDR3 DNA reads TGTGCCGCAGGACAGGGTTCCGGCGAGCAGTACTTC.

V is TRBV10-2 and J is TRBJ2-7, with 8 bases that match TRBD2. Trimming cost V 3 bases and J 5 bases; bases outside gene matches: 3. This CDR3 has 13 amino acids. Germline V CDR1 and CDR2: WSHSY, SAAADI. The CDR3 nucleotides are TGCGCCAGCAGTGATAGCGGGGCCCACGAGCAGTACTTC. Residues: CASSDSGAHEQYF.

This chain joins TRBV19 and TRBJ1-5; no reliable D call. Between the trimmed V and J ends, which lost 2 bases and 3 bases, there was a span of 5 bases. The CDR3 is made up of 13 amino acids. Germline assignment: CDR1 LNHDA and CDR2 SQIVND (reference sequence). The CDR3 reads CASSITDNQPQHF. Written as DNA, the CDR3 is TGTGCCAGTAGTATAACAGACAATCAGCCCCAGCATTTT.

The V and J genes are TRBV2 and TRBJ2-1; TRBD2 matches 8 bases. V gave up 1 base and J gave up 0 bases; unmatched junction bases: 8. The germline V gene encodes CDR1 SNHLY and CDR2 FYNNEI. The CDR3 totals 18 residues. The chain's CDR3 is CASSEVAGTSSSYNEQFF. The CDR3 DNA sequence: TGTGCCAGCAGTGAAGTCGCCGGGACTAGTAGCTCCTACAATGAGCAGTTCTTC.

This clone has more than one count but fewer than ten. The chain has TRBV5-5 and TRBJ2-1; 8 bases match TRBD1. The CDR3 runs 16 residues. J lost 0 bases, V lost 0 bases, and 2 bases had no gene match. CDR1 SGHKS and CDR2 YYEKEE come from the germline V gene (reference sequence). The CDR3 nucleotides read TGTGCCAGCAGCTTGGCAGGGGGCAACTCCTACAATGAGCAGTTCTTC. This codes for CASSLAGGNSYNEQFF.

This rearrangement joins TRBV7-2 to TRBJ2-1; 7 bases agree with TRBD2. Per the germline V gene, CDR1 is SGHTA and CDR2 is FQGNSA. The CDR3 totals 17 residues. V gave up 5 bases and J gave up 2 bases; unmatched junction bases: 12. DNA for the CDR3: TGTGCCAGCAGCCGCAACTCCGGGAGGACGACCTACAATGAGCAGTTCTTC. Translated: CASSRNSGRTTYNEQFF.

This clone has just a few counts. V gene TRBV28 combines with J gene TRBJ1-5; 9 nucleotides agree with TRBD1. This CDR3 spans 14 amino acids. V lost 7 bases, J lost 6 bases, and 7 bases stayed unmatched. The germline V gene has CDR1 MDHEN and CDR2 SYDVKM. The CDR3 DNA reads TGTGCCAGCATTTGGACAGGGGAAAGTCAGCCCCAGCATTTT. Translation: CASIWTGESQPQHF.

The chain is built from TRBV19 and TRBJ2-1, with TRBD1 matching 12 bases. CDR1 is LNHDA, CDR2 SQIVND, per germline (reference sequence). The V gene end was trimmed by 4 bases and the J gene end by 3 bases; junction bases not matched to a gene: 7. This CDR3 has 17 amino acids. CDR3 residues: CASSRGTGGSNYNEQFF. CDR3 sequence (DNA): TGTGCCAGTAGTAGGGGGACAGGGGGCTCGAACTACAATGAGCAGTTCTTC. The whole variable domain, remainder taken from reference TRBV19 and TRBJ2-1, is DGGITQSPKYLFRKEGQNVTLSCEQNLNHDAMYWYRQDPGQGLRLIYYSQIVNDFQKGDIAEGYSVSREKKESFPLTVTSAQKNPTAFYLCASSRGTGGSNYNEQFFGPGTRLTVL.

The chain combines TRBV6-5 with TRBJ1-1, with 7 bases fitting TRBD1. Germline CDR1 MNHEY, CDR2 SVGAGI. This CDR3 is 13 amino acids long. The ends lost 10 bases at V and 2 bases at J; junction bases unmatched: 7. CDR3 region: CATRQGQNTEAFF. DNA for the CDR3: TGTGCCACCAGACAGGGTCAAAACACTGAAGCTTTCTTT.

Turning to this clone: A junction boundary mismatches the germline segment, possibly from a read error. The rearrangement joins TRBV14 to TRBJ1-6; maybe TRBD1 (5 bases). This CDR3 has 17 residues. The germline V gene has CDR1 SGHDN and CDR2 FVKESK. The DNA for the CDR3 is TGTGCCAGCAGCCGAAGTGCGGGGGGGTCCTTTAATTCACCCCTCCACTTT. This encodes CASSRSAGGSFNSPLHF.

This chain links TRBV27 with TRBJ2-2, with D possibly matching TRBD1 (6 bases). The CDR3 is 14 residues long. The V gene's germline CDR1 is MNHEY and CDR2 SMNVEV (reference sequence). V lost 6 bases, J lost 1 base, and 9 bases lay in between. CDR3 bases: TGTGCCAGCAGGAGGGGGAGGAACACCGGGGAGCTGTTTTTT. Translation: CASRRGRNTGELFF.

The genes are TRBV9 and TRBJ1-1; 7 bases match TRBD1. The V gene end was trimmed by 0 bases and the J gene end by 1 base; junction bases not matched to a gene: 6. The CDR3 is 16 residues long. Germline V gene lookup returns CDR1 SGDLS and CDR2 YYNGEE. The CDR3 nucleotides read TGTGCCAGCAGCGTAGATTGGACAGGCCCGAACACTGAAGCTTTCTTT. Translating gives CASSVDWTGPNTEAFF.